Below are 27 T cell receptor beta chains sequenced from a single sample in a study of CD8 T cells in Susac syndrome. RNA, at about 0.45 to 1 ug, was reverse transcribed with random hexamers. TCRdb re-analysed the immunoSEQ multiplex PCR reads in MiXCR, keeping a single row per CDR3 protein. This sample has approximately 280,000 distinct CDR3 sequences, with 70% to 90% found just once. Sequenced input: CD8+ T cells from PBMCs. These receptors originate from a human donor with multiple sclerosis.

The chain has TRBV29-1 and TRBJ1-2, with TRBD1 identical over 8 bases. The CDR3 extends over 16 amino acids. Looked up from germline, CDR1 is SQVTM and CDR2 is ANQGSEA. V gave up 5 bases and J gave up 2 bases; unmatched junction bases: 13. The chain's CDR3 is CSVYAGQGPSNYGYTF. The DNA of the CDR3 is TGCAGCGTTTACGCAGGACAGGGCCCCTCCAACTATGGCTACACCTTC.

V gene TRBV28 combines with J gene TRBJ1-2; weak D call: TRBD1 (5 bases). There are 13 residues in the CDR3. The ends were cut back, 2 bases at V and 8 bases at J, with 12 bases in the middle. Germline CDR1 reads MDHEN; CDR2 reads SYDVKM. This CDR3 reads CASSLGPGSGYTF. CDR3 DNA sequence: TGTGCCAGCAGTTTAGGCCCAGGGAGCGGCTACACCTTC.

This rearrangement joins TRBV27 to TRBJ1-2; 7 nucleotides line up with TRBD1. Germline CDR1 MNHEY, CDR2 SMNVEV (reference sequence). Trimming at V came to 6 bases and at J to 0 bases, leaving 10 bases not matched to a gene. This CDR3 has 16 residues. The CDR3 sequence: CASRTIGTAPNYGYTF. The DNA of the CDR3 is TGTGCCAGCAGAACTATCGGGACAGCACCTAACTATGGCTACACCTTC.

On this clonotype itself: An end of the junction does not agree with germline; a read error may underlie this. The J gene is TRBJ2-2, the V gene TRBV7-7; 11 bases are a match to TRBD2. CDR3 length equals 19 residues. Per the germline V gene, CDR1 is SSHAT and CDR2 is FNYEAQ (reference sequence). The CDR3 DNA sequence: TGTGCTAGCAGCTTTTTAGAGTCGGGACTAGCGGCGAACACCGGGGAGCTGTTTTTT. This sequence encodes CASSFLESGLAANTGELFF.

This clonotype has only a few counts. The rearrangement joins TRBV3-1 to TRBJ2-3, with 7 bases identical to TRBD2. After removal of 1 base from V and 2 bases from J, the junction contained 3 bases not matched to a gene. Germline V gene lookup returns CDR1 LGHDT and CDR2 YNNKEL (reference sequence). This CDR3 has 15 amino acids. CDR3 nucleotides: TGTGCCAGCAGCCAAGGACTAGCCCCCACAGATACGCAGTATTTT. Translation: CASSQGLAPTDTQYF.

The chain employs TRBV6-5 and TRBJ2-7; D possibly corresponds to TRBD1 (5 bases). Germline-derived CDR1 and CDR2 are MNHEY and SVGAGI. This CDR3 is built from 14 residues. The V and J ends lost 7 bases and 7 bases respectively, with 20 bases between them. CDR3 protein: CASTPDQGNTEQYF. CDR3 DNA sequence: TGTGCCAGCACCCCCGACCAGGGTAATACGGAGCAGTACTTC.

V is TRBV4-1 and J is TRBJ1-6; tentative D call: TRBD1 (5 bases). Germline V gives CDR1 MGHRA, CDR2 YSYEKL. Trimming left V 8 bases short and J 7 bases short, with 15 bases between. The CDR3 runs to 14 residues. The CDR3 protein is CASQAGPDNSPLHF. CDR3 bases: TGCGCCAGCCAAGCGGGACCAGACAATTCACCCCTCCACTTT.

V usage is TRBV10-3 and J usage is TRBJ2-1, with 7 bases matching TRBD1. V lost 4 bases to trimming and J lost 2 bases; unmatched junction nucleotides: 5. In germline, CDR1 is ENHRY, CDR2 SYGVKD. The CDR3 loop spans 15 amino acids. Here the CDR3 DNA reads TGTGCCATCAGTGCGCCACAGGGGACCTACAATGAGCAGTTCTTC. It encodes CAISAPQGTYNEQFF.

The chain links TRBV2 to TRBJ2-3; D is unclear. The ends were cut back, 0 bases at V and 6 bases at J, with 4 bases in the middle. The germline gives CDR1 SNHLY, CDR2 FYNNEI. The CDR3 runs 12 residues. In DNA, the CDR3 is TGTGCCAGCAGTGAAGCTCAGGATACGCAGTATTTT. Amino acids: CASSEAQDTQYF.

As DNA, the CDR3 is TGTGCCAGCAGCAAGGGACAGGTCCACCTCTGGGAGCAGTACTTC. Protein product: CASSKGQVHLWEQYF. The chain carries TRBV7-2 and TRBJ2-7, with 8 bases fitting TRBD1. V was clipped by 5 bases and J by 7 bases; unmatched bases: 13. Germline CDR1 is SGHTA and CDR2 is FQGNSA. The CDR3 contains 15 residues.

This chain joins TRBV27 and TRBJ2-1, with TRBD2 matching over 8 bases. This CDR3 region has 17 residues. CDR1 is MNHEY, CDR2 SMNVEV, per germline (reference sequence). Trimming removed 3 bases from V and 6 bases from J; junction bases left unmatched: 13. This CDR3 is CASSFRVAGTSGNEQFF. Here the CDR3 DNA reads TGTGCCAGCAGTTTCAGGGTAGCGGGGACCTCGGGCAATGAGCAGTTCTTC.

CDR3 sequence (DNA): TGTGCCAGCAGCGGGGCCCGGAGCTCCTACGAGCAGTACTTC. Amino acids: CASSGARSSYEQYF. The chain links TRBV7-9 to TRBJ2-7; D is possibly TRBD1 (5 bases). Germline CDR1 SEHNR, CDR2 FQNEAQ (reference sequence). The V gene lost 5 bases and the J gene lost 0 bases, with 11 bases spanning the gap. The CDR3 consists of 14 residues.

The chain uses TRBV19 and TRBJ2-7; D not resolved. Looked up from germline, CDR1 is LNHDA and CDR2 is SQIVND (reference sequence). The CDR3 runs 16 residues. V was cut by 0 bases and J by 3 bases, with 15 bases left in between. In DNA form, the CDR3 reads TGTGCCAGTAGTATAGATCTCGAGGAGTCCCGCTACGAGCAGTACTTC. This encodes CASSIDLEESRYEQYF. The full variable domain, in which reference TRBV19 and TRBJ2-7 provide the parts outside the CDR3, is DGGITQSPKYLFRKEGQNVTLSCEQNLNHDAMYWYRQDPGQGLRLIYYSQIVNDFQKGDIAEGYSVSREKKESFPLTVTSAQKNPTAFYLCASSIDLEESRYEQYFGPGTRLTVT.

The V gene is TRBV27, the J gene TRBJ1-5; D is ambiguous. CDR3 length: 15 amino acids. The germline V gene encodes CDR1 MNHEY and CDR2 SMNVEV (reference sequence). V lost 7 bases to trimming and J lost 1 base, with 14 bases between them. The CDR3 DNA follows: TGTGCCAGCAAATCTTCAGCAGGAAGCAATCAGCCCCAGCATTTT. Protein sequence: CASKSSAGSNQPQHF.

The chain uses TRBV9 and TRBJ2-7; the match to TRBD1 covers 8 bases. The CDR3 has 12 amino acids. Trimming cost V 3 bases and J 5 bases; bases outside gene matches: 1. Looked up from germline, CDR1 is SGDLS and CDR2 is YYNGEE. The CDR3 spells CASSAGGNEQYF. The CDR3 DNA follows: TGTGCCAGCAGCGCAGGGGGCAACGAGCAGTACTTC.

This clonotype was observed once. The rearrangement joins TRBV5-1 to TRBJ2-7; D is ambiguous. Trimming stripped 4 bases from V and 6 bases from J, with 8 bases between. Germline V gene data show CDR1 as SGHRS and CDR2 as YFSETQ. This CDR3 is built from 11 residues. This CDR3 is CASSGLGEQYF. CDR3 coding DNA: TGCGCCAGCAGCGGCCTTGGCGAGCAGTACTTC. Using reference TRBV5-1 and TRBJ2-7 for the parts outside the CDR3, the full variable domain is KAGVTQTPRYLIKTRGQQVTLSCSPISGHRSVSWYQQTPGQGLQFLFEYFSETQRNKGNFPGRFSGRQFSNSRSEMNVSTLELGDSALYLCASSGLGEQYFGPGTRLTVT.

The J gene is TRBJ2-1, the V gene TRBV25-1, with TRBD1 identical over 7 bases. With V trimmed by 7 bases and J by 6 bases, 6 bases remained unmatched. Germline lookup yields CDR1 MGHDK and CDR2 SYGVNS. This CDR3 has 13 amino acids. The CDR3 nucleotides are TGTGCCAGCAACAGGGGCGGACTCAATGAGCAGTTCTTC. Amino acid sequence: CASNRGGLNEQFF.

The chain employs TRBV7-3 and TRBJ2-3; 8 nucleotides line up with TRBD1. This CDR3 comprises 15 residues. Germline loops: CDR1 SGHTA, CDR2 FQGTGA. Germline trimming cut 4 bases from V and 5 bases from J; bases unmatched to any gene: 8. The CDR3 DNA reads TGTGCCAGCAGCTCTTCAGGGGGCCTAGGAGATACGCAGTATTTT. It yields the protein CASSSSGGLGDTQYF.

The rearrangement joins TRBV7-8 to TRBJ2-7; a weak D match, TRBD2 (6 bases). CDR3 size: 19 residues. V dropped 2 bases and J dropped 3 bases, with 26 bases sitting between them. CDR1 is SGHVS and CDR2 is FQNEAQ in the germline V gene. The CDR3 coding sequence is TGTGCCAGCAGCTTATTATCGGGAGAAAAACCCGGCCCCTTCTACGAGCAGTACTTC. This codes for CASSLLSGEKPGPFYEQYF.

This rearrangement joins TRBV30 to TRBJ2-7; 9 positions agree with TRBD1. Germline V CDR1 and CDR2: GTSNPN, SVGIG (reference sequence). V was pared by 3 bases and J by 1 base, with 10 bases of the junction left unmatched. This CDR3 is built from 16 residues. The CDR3 spells CAWSSYGTGTSYEQYF. The CDR3 region has the DNA TGTGCCTGGAGCTCATACGGGACAGGGACATCCTACGAGCAGTACTTC.

This chain joins TRBV28 and TRBJ2-1; 9 bases fit TRBD2. The germline V gene encodes CDR1 MDHEN and CDR2 SYDVKM. V dropped 3 bases and J dropped 6; count of bases not matched to a gene: 21. The CDR3 sequence is 20 residues long. The CDR3 sequence is CASSFPLEYRQREVGNEQFF. In DNA form, the CDR3 reads TGTGCCAGCAGTTTTCCACTAGAATATCGGCAGCGGGAGGTTGGCAATGAGCAGTTCTTC.

The chain has TRBV6-2 or TRBV6-3 and TRBJ2-1; a weak D match, TRBD1 (6 bases). Trimming removed 6 bases from V and 5 bases from J, with 11 bases in between. In germline, CDR1 is MNHEY, CDR2 SVGEGT. The CDR3 covers 13 residues. CDR3: CASSRGQHNEQFF. The CDR3 DNA reads as TGTGCCAGCAGCCGCGGACAGCACAATGAGCAGTTCTTC.

J is TRBJ2-2 and V is TRBV20-1; TRBD2 aligns across 8 bases. The trim removed 5 bases at V and 6 bases at J, leaving 11 bases unmatched. This CDR3 has 15 amino acids. Germline lookup yields CDR1 DFQATT and CDR2 SNEGSKA (reference sequence). The CDR3 coding sequence is TGCAGTGCTTCATTAGCGGGATCGGACGCCGGGGAGCTGTTTTTT. This codes for CSASLAGSDAGELFF.

This sequence joins TRBV9 and TRBJ2-3, with 7 bases that match TRBD2. CDR1 and CDR2 (germline): SGDLS, YYNGEE. The CDR3 has 15 residues. With 3 bases clipped from V and 0 bases from J, the junction kept 4 bases outside the gene matches. CDR3 residues: CASSASGTSTDTQYF. CDR3 coding DNA: TGTGCCAGCAGCGCCAGCGGGACGAGCACAGATACGCAGTATTTT.

This chain links TRBV15 with TRBJ1-1; no clear D gene. The CDR3 has 13 amino acids. Germline assignment: CDR1 LNHNV and CDR2 YYDKDF (reference sequence). V lost 1 base and J 3 bases, leaving 6 bases between the germline ends. The DNA for the CDR3 is TGTGCCACCAGCAGAGCTCGGGACACTGAAGCTTTCTTT. As protein: CATSRARDTEAFF.

The chain is built from TRBV13 and TRBJ2-7, with unresolved D. The germline V gene has CDR1 PRHDT and CDR2 FYEKMQ (reference sequence). Trimming pared 7 bases from V and 0 bases from J, leaving 10 bases between. This CDR3 is built from 13 residues. The CDR3, as DNA: TGTGCCAGCACCCTAAAAAGCTCCTACGAGCAGTACTTC. Its translation is CASTLKSSYEQYF. The full variable domain, its missing parts supplied by reference TRBV13 and TRBJ2-7, is AAGVIQSPRHLIKEKRETATLKCYPIPRHDTVYWYQQGPGQDPQFLISFYEKMQSDKGSIPDRFSAQQFSDYHSELNMSSLELGDSALYFCASTLKSSYEQYFGPGTRLTVT.

This rearrangement joins TRBV20-1 to TRBJ2-7; the D gene is possibly TRBD2 (6 bases). CDR1 and CDR2 from the germline V gene are DFQATT and SNEGSKA (reference sequence). This CDR3 contains 15 residues. The ends were cut back, 0 bases at V and 2 bases at J, with 14 bases in the middle. CDR3 coding DNA: TGCAGTGCTAGAGATGGAGGGACGGCAACCTACGAGCAGTACTTC. The encoded protein is CSARDGGTATYEQYF.